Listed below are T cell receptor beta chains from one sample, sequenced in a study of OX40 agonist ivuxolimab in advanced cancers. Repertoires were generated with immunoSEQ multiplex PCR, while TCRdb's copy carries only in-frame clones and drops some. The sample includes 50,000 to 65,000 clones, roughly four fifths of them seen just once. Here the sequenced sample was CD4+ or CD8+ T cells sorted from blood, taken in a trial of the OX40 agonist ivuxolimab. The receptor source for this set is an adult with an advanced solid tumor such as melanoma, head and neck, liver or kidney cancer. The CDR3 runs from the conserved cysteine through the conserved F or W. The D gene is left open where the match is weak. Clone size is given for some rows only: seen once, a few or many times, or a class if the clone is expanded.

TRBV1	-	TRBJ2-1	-	TGCACCAGCAGCCGGGACATAGAGCAGTTCTTC	CTSSRDIEQFF
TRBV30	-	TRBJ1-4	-	TGTGCCTGGAGTCTCCTGCAGGGGTCATTTGCAACTAATGAAAAACTGTTTTTT	CAWSLLQGSFATNEKLFF
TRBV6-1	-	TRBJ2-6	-	TGTGCCAGCAGTGGAACTAGCTCTGGGGCCAACGTCCTGACTTTC	CASSGTSSGANVLTF
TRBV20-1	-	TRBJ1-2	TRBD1	TGCAGTGTTAACAGGGGCGGTGGCTACACCTTC	CSVNRGGGYTF
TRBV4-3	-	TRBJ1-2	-	TGCGCCAGCAGCCAAGATCGGCTCATTAACTATGGCTACACCTTC	CASSQDRLINYGYTF
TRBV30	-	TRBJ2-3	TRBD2	TGTGCCTGGAGGCATAGCGGGGGGGGCACAGATACGCAGTATTTT	CAWRHSGGGTDTQYF
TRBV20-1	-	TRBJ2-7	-	TGCAGTGCTAGAGCGGGCTCCAAGCAGTACTTC	CSARAGSKQYF
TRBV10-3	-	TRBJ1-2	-	TGTGCCATCAGTGAGTCGAAAACGGTTAACTATGGCTACACCTTC	CAISESKTVNYGYTF
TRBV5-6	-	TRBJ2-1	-	TGTGCCAGCAGCTTGGGGGACTTTGAACGCAATGAGCAGTTCTTC	CASSLGDFERNEQFF
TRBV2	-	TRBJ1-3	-	TGTGCCAGCAGGGAACGATTACAACCGATCTTTGGAAACACCATATATTTT	CASRERLQPIFGNTIYF
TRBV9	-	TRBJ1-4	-	TGTGCCAGCAGCGTAGGCGCTGCGGCCGTGACTAATGTGGAAAAACTGTTTTTT	CASSVGAAAVTNVEKLFF
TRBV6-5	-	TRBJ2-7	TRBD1	TGTGCCAGCAGTTTCAACCACGACAGGGGCGGCGAGCAGTACTTC	CASSFNHDRGGEQYF
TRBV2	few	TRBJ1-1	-	TGTGCCAGCAGTGAAGGTGGCAGGGTTGGAGACACTGAAGCTTTCTTT	CASSEGGRVGDTEAFF
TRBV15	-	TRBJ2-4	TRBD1	TGTGCCACCAGCTTCGACCCGGGACAGGGGGCTAACATTCAGTACTTC	CATSFDPGQGANIQYF
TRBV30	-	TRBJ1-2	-	TGTGCCTGGTCGCTCGGCTATGGCTACACCTTC	CAWSLGYGYTF
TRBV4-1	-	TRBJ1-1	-	TGCGCCAGCAGCCCCAGGGCAGAGAACACTGAAGCTTTCTTT	CASSPRAENTEAFF
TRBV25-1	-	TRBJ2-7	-	TGTGCCAGCAGTGACTCGCGGACTACCGACTACGAGCAGTACTTC	CASSDSRTTDYEQYF
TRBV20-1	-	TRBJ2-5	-	TGCAGTGCCACCACCAGAGAGACCCAGTACTTC	CSATTRETQYF
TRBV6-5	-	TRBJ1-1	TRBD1	TGTGCCAGCAGTTACGGGACAGACACCCAGGCTTTCTTT	CASSYGTDTQAFF
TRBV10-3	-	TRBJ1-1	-	TGTGCCATCAGTGAGTCGCCCAGGGAGAACACTGAAGCTTTCTTT	CAISESPRENTEAFF
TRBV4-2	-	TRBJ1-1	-	TGTGCCAGCAGCCAAGATCTTGCAGAGAACACTGAAGCTTTCTTT	CASSQDLAENTEAFF
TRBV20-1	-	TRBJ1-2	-	TGCAGTGCTTATGACAATGGTGGCTACACCTTC	CSAYDNGGYTF
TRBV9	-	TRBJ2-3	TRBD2	TGTGCCAGCAGCGGGGCGGGGGGGCCCGCAGATACGCAGTATTTT	CASSGAGGPADTQYF
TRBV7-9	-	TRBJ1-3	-	TGTGCCAGCAGACGAACAGAACATTCTGGAAACACCATATATTTT	CASRRTEHSGNTIYF
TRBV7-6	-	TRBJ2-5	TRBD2	TGTGCCAGCAGCTTAATGGGTAGCGGGGAAGAGACCCAGTACTTC	CASSLMGSGEETQYF
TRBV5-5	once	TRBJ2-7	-	TGTGCCAGCAGCTGGATGCCGGAGGCTTCCTACGAGCAGTACTTC	CASSWMPEASYEQYF
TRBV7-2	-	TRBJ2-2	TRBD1	TGTGCCAGCAGCAGATTGCAGGGGGCGGTCACCGGGGAGCTGTTTTTT	CASSRLQGAVTGELFF
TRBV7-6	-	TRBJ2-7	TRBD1	TGTGCCAGCAGCTTAGTGGGACAGGGGACCTACGAGCAGTACTTC	CASSLVGQGTYEQYF
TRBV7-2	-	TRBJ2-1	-	TGTGCCAGCAGCTCCCACCCTGTCGTCAATGAGCAGTTCTTC	CASSSHPVVNEQFF
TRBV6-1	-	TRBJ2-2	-	TGTGCCAGCACAGGACTGAACGCGAACACCGGGGAGCTGTTTTTT	CASTGLNANTGELFF
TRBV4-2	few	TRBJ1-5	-	TGTGCCAGCAGCCAAGATGTGGATCAGCCCCAGCATTTT	CASSQDVDQPQHF
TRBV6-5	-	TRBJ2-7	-	TGTGCCAGCAGTCCCAATACAGGCTTGGGGGAGCAGTACTTC	CASSPNTGLGEQYF
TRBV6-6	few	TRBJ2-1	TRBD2	TGTGCCAGCAGTCAACTAGCGGGGTACAATGAGCAGTTCTTC	CASSQLAGYNEQFF
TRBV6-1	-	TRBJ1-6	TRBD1	TGTGCCAGCAGTGAACTACCGGGACAGGGGTCACCCCTCCACTTT	CASSELPGQGSPLHF
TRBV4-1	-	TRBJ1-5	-	TGCGCCAGCAGCCAAGATCTGGCAGGCCCGGGGCCCCAGCATTTT	CASSQDLAGPGPQHF
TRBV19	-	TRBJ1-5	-	TGTGCCAGTAGTGGTGGGCCGGGAACGGGCCAGCCCCAGCATTTT	CASSGGPGTGQPQHF
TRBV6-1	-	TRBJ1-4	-	TGTGCCAGCAGGCTGGGGGGGGCTGGGGAAAAACTGTTTTTT	CASRLGGAGEKLFF
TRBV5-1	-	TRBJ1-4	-	TGCGCCAGCAGCGAGGGGGGACCCAATGAAAAACTGTTTTTT	CASSEGGPNEKLFF
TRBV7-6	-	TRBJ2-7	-	TGTGCCAGCAGCTTAGGAAGCCCGTCGGCAAGTTTCTACGAGCAGTACTTC	CASSLGSPSASFYEQYF
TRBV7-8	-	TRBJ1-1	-	TGTGCCAGCAGCTTAGCTTCAGGGCTGTTCACTGAAGCTTTCTTT	CASSLASGLFTEAFF
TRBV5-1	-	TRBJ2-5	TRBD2	TGCGCCAGCAGCAGGACTAGCGGGTACCAAGAGACCCAGTACTTC	CASSRTSGYQETQYF
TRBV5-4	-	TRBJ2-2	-	TGTGCCAGCAGCTTTTATAGCTCCGGGGAGCTGTTTTTT	CASSFYSSGELFF